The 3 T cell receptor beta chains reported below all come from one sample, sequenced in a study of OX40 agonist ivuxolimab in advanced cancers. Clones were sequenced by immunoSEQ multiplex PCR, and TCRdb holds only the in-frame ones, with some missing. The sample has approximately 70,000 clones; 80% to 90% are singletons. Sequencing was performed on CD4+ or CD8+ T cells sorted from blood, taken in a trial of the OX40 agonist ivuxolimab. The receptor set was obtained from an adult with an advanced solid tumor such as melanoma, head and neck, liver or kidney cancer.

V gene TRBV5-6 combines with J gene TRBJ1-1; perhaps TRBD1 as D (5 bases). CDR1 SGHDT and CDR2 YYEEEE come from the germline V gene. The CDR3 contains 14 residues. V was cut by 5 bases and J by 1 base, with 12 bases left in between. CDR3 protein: CASRREGRNTEAFF. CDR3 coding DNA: TGTGCCAGCAGAAGGGAGGGACGGAACACTGAAGCTTTCTTT.

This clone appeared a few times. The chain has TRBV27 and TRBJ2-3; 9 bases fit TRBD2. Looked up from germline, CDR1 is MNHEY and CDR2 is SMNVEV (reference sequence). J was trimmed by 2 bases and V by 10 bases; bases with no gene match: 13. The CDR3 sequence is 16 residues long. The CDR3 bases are TGTGCCACCCGTTTCCGACTAGCGGCGTACACAGATACGCAGTATTTT. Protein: CATRFRLAAYTDTQYF.

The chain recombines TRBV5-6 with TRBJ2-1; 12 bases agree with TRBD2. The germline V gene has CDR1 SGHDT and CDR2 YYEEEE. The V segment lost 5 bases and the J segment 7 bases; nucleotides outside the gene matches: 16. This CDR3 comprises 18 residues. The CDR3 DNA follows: TGTGCCAGCAGTTCCATACCTAGCGGGGGGGCCTATCGGAATGAGCAGTTCTTC. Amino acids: CASSSIPSGGAYRNEQFF.